Listed below are T cell receptor beta chains from one sample, sequenced in a study of memory CD4+ T cells and cytomegalovirus serostatus. Some clones are missing from TCRdb's copy, which holds only in-frame ones; the method was immunoSEQ multiplex PCR. The profile covers some 49,000 clones, with around four fifths appearing a single time and approximately 0.96% taken by the ten largest. Source material: memory CD4+ T cells from blood. All receptors come from an adult in good health and CMV-seronegative. The CDR3 runs from the conserved cysteine through the conserved F or W. The D gene is left open where the match is weak. The size of a clone is reported for some rows only, either as once, few or many, or as a class for expanded clones.

d_call | clone_size | j_call | v_call | cdr3_nt | cdr3_aa
TRBD2 | - | TRBJ2-5 | TRBV11-2 | TGTGCCAGCAGCTTCGGGGGGTGGCAAGAGACCCAGTACTTC | CASSFGGWQETQYF
- | - | TRBJ2-1 | TRBV21-1 | TGTGCCAGCAGCACCGACAGGGGTCCCTATTACAATGAGCAGTTCTTC | CASSTDRGPYYNEQFF
- | - | TRBJ1-1 | TRBV19 | TGTGCCAGTAGTATCGGGCAGACGAACACTGAAGCTTTCTTT | CASSIGQTNTEAFF
- | - | TRBJ1-4 | TRBV18 | TGTGCCAGCTCACCACCCCCGGACGGTGAAAAACTGTTTTTT | CASSPPPDGEKLFF
- | - | TRBJ1-5 | TRBV9 | TGTGCCAGCAGCTTTAATCAGCCCCAGCATTTT | CASSFNQPQHF
- | - | TRBJ1-2 | TRBV5-6 | TGTGCCAGCAGCTACCCGGGGAATGGCTACACCTTC | CASSYPGNGYTF
TRBD1 | - | TRBJ1-1 | TRBV11-2 | TGTGCCAGCAGCGCTCCTACGGGACAGACCTCTGAAGCTTTCTTT | CASSAPTGQTSEAFF
- | - | TRBJ1-1 | TRBV29-1 | TGCAGCGCGGGGGGTCCTGGGGGCACTGAAGCTTTCTTT | CSAGGPGGTEAFF
- | - | TRBJ2-3 | TRBV7-3 | TGTGCCAGCAGCCCCTCCCTCCGGAGGCGTAGCACAGATACGCAGTATTTT | CASSPSLRRRSTDTQYF
- | - | TRBJ2-6 | TRBV7-3 | TGTGCCAGCAGCTCCGGGCGTGGGGCCAACGTCCTGACTTTC | CASSSGRGANVLTF
- | once | TRBJ1-2 | TRBV10-2 | TGCGCCAGCAGTGGCCCGACAGAGGGCTACACCTTC | CASSGPTEGYTF
- | - | TRBJ2-3 | TRBV4-2 | TGTGCCAGCAGCCAGGCCGGGGTTGCAGATACGCAGTATTTT | CASSQAGVADTQYF
TRBD2 | - | TRBJ2-5 | TRBV30 | TGTGCCTGGGAGACTAGCGGGGGAGAATTCGGGACCCAGTACTTC | CAWETSGGEFGTQYF
TRBD1 | - | TRBJ1-4 | TRBV7-2 | TGTGCCAGCAGCTTACGGGGACAGGGGAATGAAAAACTGTTTTTT | CASSLRGQGNEKLFF
- | few | TRBJ1-6 | TRBV5-4 | TGTGCCATTCAAGAGGGGGGCAATAATTCACCCCTCCACTTT | CAIQEGGNNSPLHF
- | - | TRBJ1-3 | TRBV5-5 | TGTGCCAGCAGCTTGTCGGCTGGAAACACCATATATTTT | CASSLSAGNTIYF
- | - | TRBJ2-2 | TRBV2 | TGTGCCAGCAGTGCCCTTGGCCAGAACACCGGGGAGCTGTTTTTT | CASSALGQNTGELFF
TRBD1 | - | TRBJ2-1 | TRBV9 | TGTGCCAGCAGCGTAGAGGGACAGGGGGGTGAGCAGTTCTTC | CASSVEGQGGEQFF
- | - | TRBJ1-1 | TRBV4-1 | TGCGCCAGCAGCCAAGATGACACGGGGATGAACACTGAAGCTTTCTTT | CASSQDDTGMNTEAFF
- | - | TRBJ1-5 | TRBV7-6 | TGTGCCAGCAGCGCACAGAATAGCAATCAGCCCCAGCATTTT | CASSAQNSNQPQHF
- | - | TRBJ2-3 | TRBV19 | TGTGCCAGTAGTATAAGCTACCCCGGTACGCAGTATTTT | CASSISYPGTQYF
TRBD2 | - | TRBJ2-1 | TRBV29-1 | TGCAGTGGGGGAGGGCGGGGCTCCTACAATGAGCAGTTCTTC | CSGGGRGSYNEQFF
- | - | TRBJ1-5 | TRBV6-5 | TGTGCCAGCAGTTTGCGATTCAATCAGCCCCAGCATTTT | CASSLRFNQPQHF
TRBD1 | few | TRBJ2-7 | TRBV5-1 | TGCGCCAGCAGCTTACAGGGGGCTTACGAGCAGTACTTC | CASSLQGAYEQYF
- | - | TRBJ1-3 | TRBV6-1 | TGTGCCAGCAGCGAAACAGGGGGAAACACCATATATTTT | CASSETGGNTIYF
TRBD1 | - | TRBJ2-1 | TRBV18 | TGTGCCAGCTCACCCGACAGGGGATACAATGAGCAGTTCTTC | CASSPDRGYNEQFF
- | - | TRBJ1-1 | TRBV4-3 | TGCGCCAGCCAAGATCGGGGGTATGGGGACACTGAAGCTTTCTTT | CASQDRGYGDTEAFF
TRBD1 | few | TRBJ1-2 | TRBV6-6 | TGTGCCAGCAGTTACGAGAGGGGACAGGTGGATGGCTACACCTTC | CASSYERGQVDGYTF
- | - | TRBJ1-6 | TRBV19 | TGTGCCAGTAGTATGAAGAGGGGTAATTCACCCCTCCACTTT | CASSMKRGNSPLHF
- | - | TRBJ2-2 | TRBV5-4 | TGTGCCAGCAGCTCTTCGGTGCGGGTGAACACCGGGGAGCTGTTTTTT | CASSSSVRVNTGELFF
- | - | TRBJ1-1 | TRBV5-6 | TGTGCCAGCAGCTTGAGGCGTGGGACTGAAGCTTTCTTT | CASSLRRGTEAFF
- | - | TRBJ2-1 | TRBV6-5 | TGTGCCAGCAGTTACTCGAGTCGGGGCGCCGGACGGGAGCAGTTCTTC | CASSYSSRGAGREQFF
- | - | TRBJ1-6 | TRBV7-2 | TGTGCCAGCAGATCAGACGGGGTCTATAATTCACCCCTCCACTTT | CASRSDGVYNSPLHF
- | - | TRBJ1-6 | TRBV5-1 | TGCGCCAGCAGCTTGGAAGCGGGCGGCAATTCACCCCTCCACTTT | CASSLEAGGNSPLHF
- | - | TRBJ1-5 | TRBV27 | TGTGCCAGCAGTTTTTCCAGCTTCGATCAGCCCCAGCATTTT | CASSFSSFDQPQHF
TRBD1 | - | TRBJ1-2 | TRBV9 | TGTGCCAGCAGCGGCCTAGGGACAGCCTATGACTACACCTTC | CASSGLGTAYDYTF
- | - | TRBJ1-4 | TRBV29-1 | TGCAGCGTTGCGACGGGTCAGGCTAATGAAAAACTGTTTTTT | CSVATGQANEKLFF